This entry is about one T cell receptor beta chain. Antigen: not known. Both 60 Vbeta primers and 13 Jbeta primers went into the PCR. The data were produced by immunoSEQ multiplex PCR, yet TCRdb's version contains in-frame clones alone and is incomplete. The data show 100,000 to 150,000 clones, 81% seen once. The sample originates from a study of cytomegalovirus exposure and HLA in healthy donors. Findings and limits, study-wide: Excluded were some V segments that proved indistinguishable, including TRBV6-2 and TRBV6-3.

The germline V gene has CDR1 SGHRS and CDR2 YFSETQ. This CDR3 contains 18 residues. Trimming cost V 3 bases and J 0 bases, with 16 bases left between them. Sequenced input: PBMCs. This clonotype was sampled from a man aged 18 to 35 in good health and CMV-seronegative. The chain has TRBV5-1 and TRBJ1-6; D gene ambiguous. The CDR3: CASSSVVGFSSYNSPLHF. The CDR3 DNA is TGCGCCAGCAGCTCCGTGGTGGGCTTCAGCTCCTATAATTCACCCCTCCACTTT.